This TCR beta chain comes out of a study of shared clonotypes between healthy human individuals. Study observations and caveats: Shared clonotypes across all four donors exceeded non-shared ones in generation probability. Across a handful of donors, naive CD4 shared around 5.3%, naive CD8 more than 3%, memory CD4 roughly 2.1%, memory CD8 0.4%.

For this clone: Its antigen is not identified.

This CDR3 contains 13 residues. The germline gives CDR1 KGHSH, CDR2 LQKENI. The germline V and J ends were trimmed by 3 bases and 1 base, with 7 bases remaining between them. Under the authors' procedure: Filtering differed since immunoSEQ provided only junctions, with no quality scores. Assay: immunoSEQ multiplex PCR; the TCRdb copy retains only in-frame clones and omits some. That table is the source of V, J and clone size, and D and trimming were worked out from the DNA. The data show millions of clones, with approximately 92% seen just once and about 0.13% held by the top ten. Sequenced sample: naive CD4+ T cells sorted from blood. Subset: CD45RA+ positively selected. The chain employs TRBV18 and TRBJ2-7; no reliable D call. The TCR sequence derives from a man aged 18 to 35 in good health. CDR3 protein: CASSPFFSYEQYF. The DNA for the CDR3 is TGTGCCAGCTCACCGTTTTTTTCCTACGAGCAGTACTTC.